This T cell receptor beta chain was documented in a study of blood T cells in healthy people across ages. Notes on the study in general: Relative to aged donors, long-lived donors carried more naive CD4+ cells and displayed higher diversity.

Comment on this clonotype: Its cognate antigen is unknown.

Next came a second PCR, run for roughly 6 to 11 cycles, which used a sample-barcoded 5' primer along with a J-beta primer mix. TCRdb re-analysed the 5' RACE reads in MiXCR, keeping a single row per CDR3 protein. This sample has some 890,000 distinct CDR3 sequences, with about 28% found just once. The CDR3 runs 15 residues. V lost 4 bases and J lost 5, with 18 bases in between. Germline CDR1 and CDR2: SGHRS and YFSETQ. Separately, the same data were catalogued under a study of T cells of mothers and their children.

This chain uses TRBV5-1 with TRBJ2-5; either TRBD1 or TRBD2 may fit D (5 bases each). Sequencing was performed on blood. The sequence derives from a woman between 40 and 50 years old in good health. The CDR3 nucleotides read TGCGCCAGCAGCCCCTGGCAGGGAAGGGAGGAGACCCAGTACTTC. Its protein product is CASSPWQGREETQYF.